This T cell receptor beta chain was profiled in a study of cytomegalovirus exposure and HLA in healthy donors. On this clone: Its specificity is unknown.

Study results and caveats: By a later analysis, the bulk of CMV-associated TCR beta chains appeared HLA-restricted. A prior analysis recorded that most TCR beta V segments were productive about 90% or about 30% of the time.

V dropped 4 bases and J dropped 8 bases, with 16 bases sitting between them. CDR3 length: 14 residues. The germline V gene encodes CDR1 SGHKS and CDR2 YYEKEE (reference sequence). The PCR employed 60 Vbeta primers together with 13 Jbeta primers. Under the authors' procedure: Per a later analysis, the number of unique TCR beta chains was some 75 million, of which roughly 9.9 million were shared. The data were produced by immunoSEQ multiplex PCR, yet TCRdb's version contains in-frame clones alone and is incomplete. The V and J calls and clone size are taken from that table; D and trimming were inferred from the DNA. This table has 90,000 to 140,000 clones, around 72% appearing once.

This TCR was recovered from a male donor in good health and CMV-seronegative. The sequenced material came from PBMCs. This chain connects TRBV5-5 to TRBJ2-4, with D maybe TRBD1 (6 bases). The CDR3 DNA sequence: TGTGCCAGCAGCCCCCCAAGGGACATGGACATTCAGTACTTC. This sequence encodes CASSPPRDMDIQYF. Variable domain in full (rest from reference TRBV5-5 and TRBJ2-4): DAGVTQSPTHLIKTRGQQVTLRCSPISGHKSVSWYQQVLGQGPQFIFQYYEKEERGRGNFPDRFSARQFPNYSSELNVNALLLGDSALYLCASSPPRDMDIQYFGAGTRLSVL.